Listed here is a single TCR beta chain. Germline CDR1 and CDR2: SQVTM and ANQGSEA. The V gene end was trimmed by 8 bases and the J gene end by 4 bases; junction bases not matched to a gene: 5. This CDR3 region has 12 residues. For the second PCR, which ran for 7 to 11 cycles, a sample-barcoded 5' primer and a J-beta primer mix were used. A 12-random-nucleotide template-switch adaptor tagged each cDNA molecule. TCRdb called the 5' RACE reads again in MiXCR, with one record for every CDR3 protein. The table shows roughly 1,800,000 distinct CDR3 sequences, with roughly 49% occurring only once. The data stem from a study of blood T cells in healthy people across ages.

The rearrangement links TRBV29-1 to TRBJ2-3, with 8 bases that match TRBD1. Input material: blood. The origin of this receptor is a woman in her 40s in good health. The CDR3, as DNA: TGCAGCCTGCGACAGGGGCCAGATACGCAGTATTTT. Its protein is CSLRQGPDTQYF.